Ten or more counts support the clone carrying this TCR beta chain. The data derive from a study of CD8 T cells in ankylosing spondylitis. TCRdb redid the calling of the 5' RACE reads with MiXCR, one entry per CDR3 protein. The sample records 250,000 or so distinct CDR3 sequences, roughly 18% being singletons. CDR1 and CDR2 (germline): SGHDN, FVKESK. The CDR3 length is 15 residues. Trimming took off 4 bases at V and 6 bases at J, with 16 bases between the two ends. The genes are TRBV14 and TRBJ2-1; D possibly corresponds to TRBD2 (5 bases). The receptor was derived from a male donor with ankylosing spondylitis or in good health (not recorded which). The specimen sequenced was blood, either unsorted or a sorted T cell fraction (not recorded which). The CDR3 is CASSPLLVAFNEQFF. The DNA for the CDR3 is TGTGCCAGCAGCCCATTATTGGTAGCGTTCAATGAGCAGTTCTTC.